Below are 14 T cell receptor beta chains sequenced from a single sample in a study of shared clonotypes between healthy human individuals. The data were produced by immunoSEQ multiplex PCR, yet TCRdb's version contains in-frame clones alone and is incomplete. The table records 780,000 or so clones, roughly 72% of them present only once. The source material was memory CD4+ T cells sorted from blood. The subset denotes: CD45RA-negative fraction. These receptors came from a woman younger than 45 in good health.

On this clone itself: This could be a read error, since a much larger clone is one nucleotide away. The CDR3 sequence is CASSEYTDTQYF. As DNA, the CDR3 is TGTGCCAGCAGCGAATACACAGATACGCAGTATTTT. V and J are TRBV7-9 and TRBJ2-3; no clear D. Deletions cut 5 bases from V and 2 bases from J, with 5 bases between. This CDR3 contains 12 residues. The germline CDR1 and CDR2 sequences are SEHNR and FQNEAQ (reference sequence).

This chain uses TRBV4-1 with TRBJ2-1, with 11 bases that match TRBD2. The CDR3 sequence is 15 residues long. Germline CDR1 reads MGHRA; CDR2 reads YSYEKL. J gave up 5 bases and V 6 bases, and 6 bases lay outside the gene matches. CDR3 bases: TGCGCCAGCAGTCCCGGACTAGCGGGTCACAATGAGCAGTTCTTC. Translating it yields CASSPGLAGHNEQFF.

In regard to this clone: A much larger clonotype is one base distant, so this may be a read error. The V and J genes are TRBV7-9 and TRBJ2-3, with D unclear. The V gene lost 5 bases and the J gene lost 2 bases, with 2 bases spanning the gap. This CDR3 contains 11 residues. Germline V lookup: CDR1 SEHNR, CDR2 FQNEAQ (reference sequence). The CDR3 loop reads CASSHTDTQYF. The CDR3 coding sequence is TGTGCCAGCAGCCACACAGATACGCAGTATTTT.

The chain has TRBV29-1 and TRBJ1-3, with D possibly matching TRBD1 (6 bases). Germline assignment: CDR1 SQVTM and CDR2 ANQGSEA. V lost 4 bases, J lost 4 bases, and 14 bases lay in between. The CDR3 totals 14 residues. CDR3 loop: CSVGARGVGNTIYF. The CDR3 DNA sequence: TGCAGCGTTGGGGCAAGGGGGGTCGGAAACACCATATATTTT.

A note on this clone: This CDR3 is also generated by other DNA sequences in the sample. The chain employs TRBV18 and TRBJ1-1, with 8 positions matching TRBD1. The CDR3 is 13 amino acids. Germline V gene lookup returns CDR1 KGHSH and CDR2 LQKENI. Germline trimming cut 3 bases from V and 8 bases from J; bases unmatched to any gene: 5. The CDR3 coding sequence is TGTGCCAGCTCACCCGACGGACAGGGCGAAGCTTTCTTT. It translates to CASSPDGQGEAFF.

This chain connects TRBV29-1 to TRBJ2-1; the D gene is possibly TRBD1 (5 bases). With 3 bases removed from V and 7 bases from J, the gap between germline ends came to 13 bases. Germline V CDR1 and CDR2: SQVTM, ANQGSEA. The CDR3 is 13 amino acids. The CDR3 DNA is TGCAGCGTTGATGGGGCTAGGTGGAATGAGCAGTTCTTC. The encoded protein is CSVDGARWNEQFF.

The chain has TRBV7-2 and TRBJ2-1, with TRBD1 identical over 8 bases. Germline CDR1 is SGHTA and CDR2 is FQGNSA. This CDR3 comprises 13 residues. V shed 6 bases, J shed 9 bases, and the junction held 7 bases outside the gene matches. This chain's CDR3 is CASRDDRGGEQFF. The CDR3 nucleotides read TGTGCCAGCAGAGACGACAGGGGAGGTGAGCAGTTCTTC.

This clone is a singleton in its sample. The chain carries TRBV2 and TRBJ2-1, with 8 bases aligning to TRBD2. V was pared by 6 bases and J by 9 bases, with 19 bases of the junction left unmatched. Per germline, CDR1 SNHLY and CDR2 FYNNEI. The length of the CDR3 is 17 residues. The CDR3 nucleotides are TGTGCCAGCAGCCTTTTGGCGGGAGGACCATCTACTTCTGAGCAGTTCTTC. Amino acids: CASSLLAGGPSTSEQFF.

The genes are TRBV5-1 and TRBJ2-1; no clear D. Trimming shortened V by 0 bases and J by 5 bases, and 9 bases separated the two germline ends. CDR1 and CDR2 from the germline V gene are SGHRS and YFSETQ. The CDR3 contains 14 residues. The CDR3 coding sequence is TGCGCCAGCAGCTTGGCAGCGCGAAACAATGAGCAGTTCTTC. Translated, it gives CASSLAARNNEQFF.

This clone was recorded a few times. The rearrangement joins TRBV2 to TRBJ1-1; D gene uncertain. Germline V gene lookup returns CDR1 SNHLY and CDR2 FYNNEI. V dropped 3 bases and J dropped 8 bases, with 7 bases sitting between them. The CDR3 runs to 11 residues. The CDR3 protein is CASSEQEEAFF. The CDR3 nucleotides are TGTGCCAGCAGTGAGCAGGAAGAAGCTTTCTTT.

The chain is built from TRBV2 and TRBJ2-3; TRBD2 matches 12 bases. V shed 6 bases, J shed 3 bases, and the junction held 7 bases outside the gene matches. Germline V gene data show CDR1 as SNHLY and CDR2 as FYNNEI. The CDR3 runs 16 residues. The CDR3 sequence: CASSKTSGSRTDTQYF. DNA of the CDR3: TGTGCCAGCAGCAAGACTAGCGGGAGCCGGACAGATACGCAGTATTTT. Full variable domain (missing parts from reference TRBV2 and TRBJ2-3): EPEVTQTPSHQVTQMGQEVILRCVPISNHLYFYWYRQILGQKVEFLVSFYNNEISEKSEIFDDQFSVERPDGSNFTLKIRSTKLEDSAMYFCASSKTSGSRTDTQYFGPGTRLTVL.

The chain carries TRBV9 and TRBJ2-2; D is perhaps TRBD1 (5 bases). V was clipped by 2 bases and J by 6 bases, with 20 bases between them. Germline V gives CDR1 SGDLS, CDR2 YYNGEE. This CDR3 comprises 17 residues. The CDR3 here is CASSVHLGQERAGELFF. Here the CDR3 DNA reads TGTGCCAGCAGCGTCCACCTGGGGCAGGAGCGTGCCGGGGAGCTGTTTTTT.

The J gene is TRBJ2-2, the V gene TRBV9; D unclear. The ends were cut back, 0 bases at V and 1 base at J, with 10 bases in the middle. The CDR3 is 16 residues long. From germline, CDR1 is SGDLS and CDR2 YYNGEE. This CDR3 reads CASSVEGSVNTGELFF. CDR3 nucleotides: TGTGCCAGCAGCGTAGAAGGGTCCGTGAACACCGGGGAGCTGTTTTTT.

V is TRBV6-4 and J is TRBJ2-7; no definite D call. The CDR3 is 15 amino acids. Trimming shortened V by 5 bases and J by 2 bases, and 16 bases separated the two germline ends. Germline-derived CDR1 and CDR2 are MRHNA and SNTAGT. CDR3 DNA: TGTGCCAGCAGTCCGCCACCCCCCGGTACCTACGAGCAGTACTTC. It yields the protein CASSPPPPGTYEQYF.